The entry below describes one T cell receptor beta chain. Its binding antigen is unknown. Base qualities are not provided; no much larger clone lies one nucleotide away. This entry is derived from a study of human T cells and chemical hapten exposure (dated by TCRdb to about 2021). Background on the whole study: For sensitization, 2% DPC in acetone was applied to a roughly 2 cm by roughly 2 cm area of upper inner arm skin. Blood samples were taken from patients before sensitization (week 0) and then at 2, 6 and about 24 weeks after DPC sensitization. Patch testing was performed on the upper back with Finn chambers containing 0.01% DPC, and the patch tests were scored after 6 days according to International Contact Dermatitis Research Group standards. The libraries were sequenced as a pool, and the TCR yield per sample differed mostly because of small variations in library volumes within the pool. Patients additionally received weekly therapeutic DPC doses to the scalp throughout the roughly 25-week study period. Twenty-nine alopecia patients gave blood for TCR sequencing at one to four time points (pre-sensitization, 2, 6 and 24 weeks). Most of the patients in the cohort were female, and the cohort covered alopecia areata with under or over 50% scalp involvement, alopecia totalis and alopecia universalis. In alopecia patients, the study followed how the peripheral blood TCR repertoire changed in vivo over primary and secondary sensitization to diphenylcyclopropenone (DPC), a hapten. Findings and caveats that apply to the study as a whole: The number of TCRs above 1 in 1000 frequency did not change with DPC sensitization; there was no evidence of global repertoire structure alterations. Significantly more large CDR3 similarity clusters were formed by expanded TCRs than by pre-sensitization or healthy control sets, consistent with antigen-driven responses. Alopecia, a presumed autoimmune disease, was present in all patients, so the immune response of the patients might differ from that of healthy individuals. The number of PT1 expanded TCRs positively correlated with patch test score, significant at thresholds 8, 16 and 32 but not 4. After repeated subsampling, the strength of the expansion versus patch-test correlation and the threshold at which it became significant changed.

To prepare the library, RACE was applied. The data were produced on a NextSeq 500. During library preparation, unique molecular identifiers were attached to individual cDNA molecules so that TCRs could be counted quantitatively and reproducibly. Each blood RNA sample was used to sequence both TCR alpha and TCR beta chains. The authors' pipeline ran thus. The median number of TCRs per sample was around 100,000, ranging from about 23,224 to 750,000. The Decombinator software suite was used to annotate V, J and CDR3 in the TCR reads. Every sample was subsampled to the same number of TCRs (28,000) for the PS versus PT1 abundance plots. Expanded TCRs were defined as absent before sensitization and observed at least eight times at the 2-week time point. TCRdb reran the public reads through fastp at Q25 and MiXCR, keeping productive beta chains. Identical CDR3 proteins give one entry, which carries the most common genes and DNA. These V and J calls are TCRdb output, not the study's own analysis. Within this sample are about 77,000 distinct CDR3 sequences, with 14% of them counted one time only. Together, the top ten hold 3.5% to 6% of the sample.

According to the germline V gene (reference sequence), CDR1 reads SGHKS and CDR2 reads YYEKEE. From cysteine to phenylalanine, the CDR3 is 14 amino acids long. Only the CDR3 part of the read is kept: 42 bases, read in frame from the first base. V lost 6 bases and J lost 0 bases, and the count of bases not matched to a germline gene is 5. Explained via the paper, the time point label denotes: pre-sensitization, week 0. Sample treatment or condition, as interpreted from the label and publication: therapeutic diphenylcyclopropenone sensitization with weekly scalp DPC. At every patch-test visit, the blood draw took place before the patch test was put on. Patients were eligible if aged 18 to 70, diagnosed with alopecia and judged suitable for DPC therapy, and pregnant patients were excluded. Unfractionated whole blood was collected in Tempus Blood RNA tubes, and total RNA was extracted from that blood.

The source was whole blood, collected in connection with sensitization to the hapten diphenylcyclopropenone (DPC). The origin of this receptor is a woman aged 45-65 years with alopecia areata. Some clones in this sample may be carry-over from other donors' samples. This chain is built from TRBV5-5 and TRBJ2-7, and TRBD2 aligns with 8 junction nucleotides. The DNA sequence is given as TGTGCCAGCACTGTAGCGGGGAACTCCTACGAGCAGTACTTC. Translated, this is CASTVAGNSYEQYF.